This T cell receptor (beta chain) was sequenced for a study of T cells in localized non-small cell lung cancer. The count of this clone is one. Some clones are missing from TCRdb's copy, which holds only in-frame ones; the method was immunoSEQ multiplex PCR. Here the sample spans about 61,000 clones, roughly 89% being singletons. The germline V gene encodes CDR1 SGHTA and CDR2 FQGNSA. The CDR3 covers 16 residues. V was clipped by 5 bases and J by 2 bases, with 16 bases between them. The sequences come from peripheral blood, collected before any cancer treatment. This sequence was found in a man aged 40-75 years with stage I squamous cell lung carcinoma. The J gene is TRBJ2-1, the V gene TRBV7-2; D uncertain. CDR3 DNA: TGTGCCAGCAGCGAACAACACCTGGGCACCTACAATGAGCAGTTCTTC. The encoded protein is CASSEQHLGTYNEQFF.